The clone carrying this TCR beta chain was counted once. The data stem from a study of blood T cell repertoires in COVID-19. Study overall: Samples of COVID-19 (acute and convalescent) were obtained from the United States, Italy and Spain. Sample material is recorded as cDNA or gDNA derived from T cells, B-cell-depleted T cells, or PBMCs.

Patients in Seattle were enrolled during active infection, then followed longitudinally. The CDR3 is 18 residues long. Germline values: CDR1 ENHRY, CDR2 SYGVKD. V dropped 3 bases and J dropped 1; count of bases not matched to a gene: 7. Clones were read by immunoSEQ multiplex PCR, and TCRdb kept only the in-frame ones, dropping some. Of roughly 340,000 clones in the sample, roughly 90% are singletons; the top ten hold approximately 3%. This sequence was found in a woman aged 25 to 45 with COVID-19, enrolled during active disease. The chain has TRBV10-3 and TRBJ2-1, with TRBD2 matching 12 bases. The specimen was peripheral blood. The CDR3 coding sequence is TGTGCCATCAGTGATGGGTCTAGCGGGGGGGCATCCTACAATGAGCAGTTCTTC. It translates to CAISDGSSGGASYNEQFF.